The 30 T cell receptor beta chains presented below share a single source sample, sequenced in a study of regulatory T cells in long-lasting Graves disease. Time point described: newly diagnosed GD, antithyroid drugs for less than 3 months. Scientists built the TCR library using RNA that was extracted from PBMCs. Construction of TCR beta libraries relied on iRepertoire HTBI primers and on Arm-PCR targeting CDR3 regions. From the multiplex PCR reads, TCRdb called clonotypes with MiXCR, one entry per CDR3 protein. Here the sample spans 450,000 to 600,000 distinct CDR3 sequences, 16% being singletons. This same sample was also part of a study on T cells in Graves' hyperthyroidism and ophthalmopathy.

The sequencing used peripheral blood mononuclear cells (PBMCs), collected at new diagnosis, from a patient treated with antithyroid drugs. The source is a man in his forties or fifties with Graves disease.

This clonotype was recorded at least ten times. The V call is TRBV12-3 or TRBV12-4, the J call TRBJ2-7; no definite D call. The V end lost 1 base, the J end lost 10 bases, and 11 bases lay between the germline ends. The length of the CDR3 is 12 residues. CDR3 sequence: CASSLGRAVQYF. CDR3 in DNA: TGTGCCAGCAGTTTAGGACGGGCCGTTCAGTACTTC.

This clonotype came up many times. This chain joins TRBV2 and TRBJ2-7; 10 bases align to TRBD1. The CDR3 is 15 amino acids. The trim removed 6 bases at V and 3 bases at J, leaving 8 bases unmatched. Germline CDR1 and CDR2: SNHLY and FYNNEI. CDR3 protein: CASSADRGPGYEQYF. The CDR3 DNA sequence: TGTGCCAGCAGCGCAGACAGGGGGCCAGGCTACGAGCAGTACTTC. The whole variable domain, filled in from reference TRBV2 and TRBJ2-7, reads EPEVTQTPSHQVTQMGQEVILRCVPISNHLYFYWYRQILGQKVEFLVSFYNNEISEKSEIFDDQFSVERPDGSNFTLKIRSTKLEDSAMYFCASSADRGPGYEQYFGPGTRLTVT.

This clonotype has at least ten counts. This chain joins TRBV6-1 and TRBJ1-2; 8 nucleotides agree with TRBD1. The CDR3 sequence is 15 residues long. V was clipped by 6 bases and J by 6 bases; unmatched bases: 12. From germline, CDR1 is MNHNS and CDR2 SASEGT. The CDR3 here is CASRPPGDRGHGYTF. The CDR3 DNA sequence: TGTGCCAGCAGACCCCCGGGTGACAGGGGTCATGGCTACACCTTC.

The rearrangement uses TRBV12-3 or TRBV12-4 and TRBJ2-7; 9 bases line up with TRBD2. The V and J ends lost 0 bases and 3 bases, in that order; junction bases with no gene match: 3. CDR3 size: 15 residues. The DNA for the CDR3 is TGTGCCAGCAGTTTAGCTCCTAGCGGGATCTACGAGCAGTACTTC. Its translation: CASSLAPSGIYEQYF.

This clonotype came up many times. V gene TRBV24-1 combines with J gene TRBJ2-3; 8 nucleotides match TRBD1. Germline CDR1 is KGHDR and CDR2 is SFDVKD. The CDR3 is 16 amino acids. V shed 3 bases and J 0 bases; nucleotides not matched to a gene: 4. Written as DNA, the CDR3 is TGTGCCACCAGTGATCCTGACAGGGGAAGCACAGATACGCAGTATTTT. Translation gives CATSDPDRGSTDTQYF.

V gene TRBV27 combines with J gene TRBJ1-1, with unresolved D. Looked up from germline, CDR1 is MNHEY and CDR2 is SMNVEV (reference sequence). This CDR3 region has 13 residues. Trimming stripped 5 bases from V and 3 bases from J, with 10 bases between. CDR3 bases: TGTGCCAGCAGTCCGAGGGTTCACACTGAAGCTTTCTTT. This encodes CASSPRVHTEAFF.

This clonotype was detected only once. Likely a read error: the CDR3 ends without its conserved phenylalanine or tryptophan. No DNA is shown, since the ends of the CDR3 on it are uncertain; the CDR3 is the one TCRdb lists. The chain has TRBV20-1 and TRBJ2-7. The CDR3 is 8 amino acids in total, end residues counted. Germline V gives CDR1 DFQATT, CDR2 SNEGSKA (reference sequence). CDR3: CSARDPGR.

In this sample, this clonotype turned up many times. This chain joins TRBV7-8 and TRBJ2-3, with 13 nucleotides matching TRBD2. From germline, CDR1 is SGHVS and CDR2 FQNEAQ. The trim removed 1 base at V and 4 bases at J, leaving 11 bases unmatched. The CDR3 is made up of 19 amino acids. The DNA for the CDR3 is TGTGCCAGCAGCTTAGGGTCAAGGACTAGCGGGAGACTCGCAGATACGCAGTATTTT. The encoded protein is CASSLGSRTSGRLADTQYF.

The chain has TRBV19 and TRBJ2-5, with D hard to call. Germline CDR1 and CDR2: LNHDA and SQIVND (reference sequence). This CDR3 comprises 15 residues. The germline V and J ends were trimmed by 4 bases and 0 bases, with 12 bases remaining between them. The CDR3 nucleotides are TGTGCCAGTAGTAACCGACACCAGTACCAAGAGACCCAGTACTTC. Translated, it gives CASSNRHQYQETQYF.

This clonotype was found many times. This chain's CDR3 is CSARASYEQYF. For the CDR3, the DNA is TGCAGTGCTAGAGCCAGCTACGAGCAGTACTTC. The V and J genes are TRBV20-1 and TRBJ2-7; D remains ambiguous. The germline V and J ends were trimmed by 1 base and 3 bases, with 4 bases remaining between them. The CDR3 covers 11 residues. Germline V gene lookup returns CDR1 DFQATT and CDR2 SNEGSKA (reference sequence).

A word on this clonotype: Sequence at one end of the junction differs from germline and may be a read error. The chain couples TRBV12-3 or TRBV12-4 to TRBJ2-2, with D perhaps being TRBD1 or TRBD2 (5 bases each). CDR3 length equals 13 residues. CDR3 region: CANSLWGTGELFF. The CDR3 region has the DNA TGTGCCAACAGTTTATGGGGGACCGGGGAGCTGTTTTTT.

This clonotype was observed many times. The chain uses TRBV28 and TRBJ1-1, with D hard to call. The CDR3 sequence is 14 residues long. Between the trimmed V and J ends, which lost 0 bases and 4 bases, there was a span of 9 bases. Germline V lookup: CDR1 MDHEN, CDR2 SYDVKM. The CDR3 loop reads CASSLWAGFTEAFF. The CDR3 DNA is TGTGCCAGCAGTTTATGGGCCGGTTTCACTGAAGCTTTCTTT. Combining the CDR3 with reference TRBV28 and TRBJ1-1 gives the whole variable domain DVKVTQSSRYLVKRTGEKVFLECVQDMDHENMFWYRQDPGLGLRLIYFSYDVKMKEKGDIPEGYSVSREKKERFSLILESASTNQTSMYLCASSLWAGFTEAFFGQGTRLTVV.

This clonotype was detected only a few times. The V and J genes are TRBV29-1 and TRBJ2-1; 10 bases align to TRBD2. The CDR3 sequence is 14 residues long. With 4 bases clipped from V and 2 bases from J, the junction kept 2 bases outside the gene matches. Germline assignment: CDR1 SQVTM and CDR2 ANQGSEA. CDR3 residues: CSVVGTSAYNEQFF. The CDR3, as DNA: TGCAGCGTTGTTGGGACTAGCGCCTACAATGAGCAGTTCTTC.

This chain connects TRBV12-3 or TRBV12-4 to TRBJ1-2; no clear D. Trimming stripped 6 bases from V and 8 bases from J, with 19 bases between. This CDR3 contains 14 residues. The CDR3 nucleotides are TGTGCCAGCAGACAAACCGCTGGGGAGCGGGGCTACACCTTC. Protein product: CASRQTAGERGYTF.

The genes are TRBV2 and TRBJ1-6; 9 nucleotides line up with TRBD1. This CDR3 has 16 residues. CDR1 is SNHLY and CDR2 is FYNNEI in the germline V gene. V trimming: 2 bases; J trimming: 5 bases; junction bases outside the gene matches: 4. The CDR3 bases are TGTGCCAGCAGTGAATGGACAGGGGTTAATAATTCACCCCTCCACTTT. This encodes CASSEWTGVNNSPLHF.

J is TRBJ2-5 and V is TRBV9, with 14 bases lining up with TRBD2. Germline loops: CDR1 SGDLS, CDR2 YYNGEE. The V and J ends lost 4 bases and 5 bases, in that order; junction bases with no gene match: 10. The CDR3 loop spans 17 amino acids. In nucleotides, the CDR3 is TGTGCCAGCAGCCTCGGGACTAGCGGGGGCCTCCGGGAGACCCAGTACTTC. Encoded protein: CASSLGTSGGLRETQYF.

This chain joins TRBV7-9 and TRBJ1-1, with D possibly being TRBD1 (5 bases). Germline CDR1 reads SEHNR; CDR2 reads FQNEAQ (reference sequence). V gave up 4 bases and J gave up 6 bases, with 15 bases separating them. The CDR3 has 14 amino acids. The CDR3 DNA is TGTGCCAGCAGCTCCAGGAGGGGCGCCCCTGAAGCTTTCTTT. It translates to CASSSRRGAPEAFF.

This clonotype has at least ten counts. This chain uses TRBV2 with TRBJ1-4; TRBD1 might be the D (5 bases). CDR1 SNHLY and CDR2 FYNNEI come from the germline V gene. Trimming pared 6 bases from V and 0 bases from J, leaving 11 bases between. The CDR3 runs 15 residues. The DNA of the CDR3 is TGTGCCAGCAGAATCGACAGCTCAACTAATGAAAAACTGTTTTTT. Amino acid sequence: CASRIDSSTNEKLFF.

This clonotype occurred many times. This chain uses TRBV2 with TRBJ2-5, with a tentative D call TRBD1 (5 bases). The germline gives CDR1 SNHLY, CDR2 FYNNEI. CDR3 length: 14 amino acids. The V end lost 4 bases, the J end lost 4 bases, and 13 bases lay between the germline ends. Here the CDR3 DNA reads TGTGCCAGCAGTGCTCAGGGATGGGGAGAGACCCAGTACTTC. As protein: CASSAQGWGETQYF.

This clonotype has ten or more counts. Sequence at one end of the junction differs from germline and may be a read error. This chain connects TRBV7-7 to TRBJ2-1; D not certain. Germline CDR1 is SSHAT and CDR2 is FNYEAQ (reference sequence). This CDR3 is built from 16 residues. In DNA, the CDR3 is TGTGCTAGCAGCCCTAGTGGAGTGGGAACCGTGGGTGAGCAGTTCTTC. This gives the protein CASSPSGVGTVGEQFF. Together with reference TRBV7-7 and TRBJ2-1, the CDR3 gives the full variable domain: GAGVSQSPRYKVTKRGQDVTLRCDPISSHATLYWYQQALGQGPEFLTYFNYEAQPDKSGLPSDRFSAERPEGSISTLTIQRTEQRDSAMYRCASSPSGVGTVGEQFFGPGTRLTVL.

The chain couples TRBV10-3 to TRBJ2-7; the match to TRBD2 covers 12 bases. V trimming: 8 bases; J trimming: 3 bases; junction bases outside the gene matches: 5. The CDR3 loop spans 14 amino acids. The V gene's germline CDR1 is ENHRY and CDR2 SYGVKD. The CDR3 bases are TGTGCCATCCAACTAGCGGGAGGAGGCTACGAGCAGTACTTC. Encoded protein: CAIQLAGGGYEQYF.

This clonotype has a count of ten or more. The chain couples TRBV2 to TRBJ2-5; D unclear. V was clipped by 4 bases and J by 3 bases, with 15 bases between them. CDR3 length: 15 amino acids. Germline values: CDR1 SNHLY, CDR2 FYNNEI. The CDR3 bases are TGTGCCAGCAGTGTTAGGGCAGCCGCTGAAGAGACCCAGTACTTC. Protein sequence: CASSVRAAAEETQYF.

CDR3 coding DNA: TGTGCCAGCAGCCCAACGGGGCCCTATGAGCAGTTCTTC. Translation: CASSPTGPYEQFF. The chain uses TRBV7-9 and TRBJ2-1; either TRBD1 or TRBD2 may supply D (5 bases each). The CDR3 length is 13 residues. Germline V lookup: CDR1 SEHNR, CDR2 FQNEAQ (reference sequence). V lost 5 bases, J lost 8 bases, and 13 bases lay in between.

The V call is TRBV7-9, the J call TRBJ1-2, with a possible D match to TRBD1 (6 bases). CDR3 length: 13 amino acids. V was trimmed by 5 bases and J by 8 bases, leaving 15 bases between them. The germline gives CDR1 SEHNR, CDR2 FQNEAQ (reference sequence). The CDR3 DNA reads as TGTGCCAGCAGCCCTGGGGGGGCGAAAGGCTACACCTTC. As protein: CASSPGGAKGYTF.

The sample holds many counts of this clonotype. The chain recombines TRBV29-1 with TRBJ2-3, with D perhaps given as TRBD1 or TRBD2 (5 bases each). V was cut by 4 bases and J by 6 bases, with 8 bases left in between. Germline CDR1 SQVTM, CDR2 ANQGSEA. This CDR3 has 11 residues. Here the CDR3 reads CSVVWGDTQYF. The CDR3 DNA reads TGCAGCGTTGTTTGGGGGGATACGCAGTATTTT.

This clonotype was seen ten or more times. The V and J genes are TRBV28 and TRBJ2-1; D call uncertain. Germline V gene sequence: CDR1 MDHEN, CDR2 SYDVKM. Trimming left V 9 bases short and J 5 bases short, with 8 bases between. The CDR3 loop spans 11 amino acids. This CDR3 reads CASQVHNEQFF. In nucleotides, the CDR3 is TGTGCCAGTCAGGTCCACAATGAGCAGTTCTTC.

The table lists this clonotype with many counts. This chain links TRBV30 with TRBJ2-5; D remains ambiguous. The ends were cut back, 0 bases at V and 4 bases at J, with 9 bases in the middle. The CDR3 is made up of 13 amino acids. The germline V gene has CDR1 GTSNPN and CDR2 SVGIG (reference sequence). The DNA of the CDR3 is TGTGCCTGGAGTGTAAACTTGTCAGAGACCCAGTACTTC. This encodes CAWSVNLSETQYF.

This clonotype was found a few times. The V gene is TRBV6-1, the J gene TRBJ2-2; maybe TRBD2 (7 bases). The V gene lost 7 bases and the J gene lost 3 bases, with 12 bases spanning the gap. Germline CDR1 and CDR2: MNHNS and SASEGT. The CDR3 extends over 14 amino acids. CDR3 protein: CASILGGDTGELFF. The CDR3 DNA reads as TGTGCCAGCATATTAGGGGGGGACACCGGGGAGCTGTTTTTT.

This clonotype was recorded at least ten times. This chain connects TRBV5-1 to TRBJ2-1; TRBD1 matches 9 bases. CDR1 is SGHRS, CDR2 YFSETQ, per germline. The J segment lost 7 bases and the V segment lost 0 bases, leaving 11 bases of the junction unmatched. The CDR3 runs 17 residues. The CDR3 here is CASSLEGTGTGKNEQFF. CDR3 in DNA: TGCGCCAGCAGCTTGGAGGGAACCGGGACAGGGAAAAATGAGCAGTTCTTC.

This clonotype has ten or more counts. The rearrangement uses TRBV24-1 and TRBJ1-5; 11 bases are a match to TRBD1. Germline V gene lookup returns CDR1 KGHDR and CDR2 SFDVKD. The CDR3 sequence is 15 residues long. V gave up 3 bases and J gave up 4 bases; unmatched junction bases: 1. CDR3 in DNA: TGTGCCACCAGTGATGGGACAGGGGGAAATCAGCCCCAGCATTTT. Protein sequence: CATSDGTGGNQPQHF.